Each of the 20 T cell receptor beta chains below was sequenced from the same sample in a study of shared clonotypes between healthy human individuals. Measured with immunoSEQ multiplex PCR; TCRdb has only the in-frame clones, and not every one. In the table there are millions of clones, over 85% of which are singletons. Sequencing used naive CD4+ T cells sorted from blood. Subset defined: CD45RA+ positively selected. All receptors come from a man younger than 35 in good health.

The V call is TRBV28, the J call TRBJ2-4, with a possible D match to TRBD2 (6 bases). The germline CDR1 and CDR2 sequences are MDHEN and SYDVKM. V lost 5 bases to trimming and J lost 0 bases, with 17 bases between them. The CDR3 spans 17 residues. The CDR3 sequence is CASSPTAGQLAKNIQYF. The DNA for the CDR3 is TGTGCCAGCAGTCCCACGGCGGGGCAACTAGCCAAAAACATTCAGTACTTC. Supplemented by reference TRBV28 and TRBJ2-4, the full variable domain reads DVKVTQSSRYLVKRTGEKVFLECVQDMDHENMFWYRQDPGLGLRLIYFSYDVKMKEKGDIPEGYSVSREKKERFSLILESASTNQTSMYLCASSPTAGQLAKNIQYFGAGTRLSVL.

The rearrangement joins TRBV27 to TRBJ2-3; 14 bases are shared with TRBD2. The CDR3 is 16 residues long. The germline gives CDR1 MNHEY, CDR2 SMNVEV (reference sequence). V trimming: 7 bases; J trimming: 2 bases; junction bases outside the gene matches: 5. The CDR3 here is CASKGLAGVHTDTQYF. As DNA, the CDR3 is TGTGCCAGCAAGGGACTAGCGGGGGTCCACACAGATACGCAGTATTTT.

The chain couples TRBV28 to TRBJ1-6; D unresolved. The germline V and J ends were trimmed by 4 bases and 11 bases, with 24 bases remaining between them. There are 17 residues in the CDR3. The germline gives CDR1 MDHEN, CDR2 SYDVKM. Here the CDR3 reads CASSSLAIRVIETPLHF. The CDR3 DNA reads TGTGCCAGCAGTTCTCTCGCCATCCGGGTAATAGAGACACCCCTCCACTTT.

The chain recombines TRBV5-1 with TRBJ2-1; 9 nucleotides agree with TRBD2. V shed 6 bases, J shed 10 bases, and the junction held 20 bases outside the gene matches. This CDR3 is built from 17 residues. The germline gives CDR1 SGHRS, CDR2 YFSETQ. CDR3 loop: CASKDTAGGPLVREQFF. The CDR3 DNA is TGCGCCAGCAAGGACACCGCGGGAGGGCCTTTGGTAAGGGAGCAGTTCTTC. Full variable domain (remainder filled in from reference TRBV5-1 and TRBJ2-1): KAGVTQTPRYLIKTRGQQVTLSCSPISGHRSVSWYQQTPGQGLQFLFEYFSETQRNKGNFPGRFSGRQFSNSRSEMNVSTLELGDSALYLCASKDTAGGPLVREQFFGPGTRLTVL.

The V call is TRBV9, the J call TRBJ2-2, with 9 nucleotides matching TRBD2. V shed 4 bases and J 2 bases; nucleotides not matched to a gene: 12. Germline loops: CDR1 SGDLS, CDR2 YYNGEE. This CDR3 has 18 amino acids. CDR3 in DNA: TGTGCCAGCAGCCCCCGGGCGGGAGGGCCGGCCAACACCGGGGAGCTGTTTTTT. Translation: CASSPRAGGPANTGELFF.

The chain uses TRBV19 and TRBJ2-3, with 10 bases matching TRBD2. CDR1 is LNHDA, CDR2 SQIVND, per germline (reference sequence). The V and J ends lost 4 bases and 4 bases, in that order; junction bases with no gene match: 8. The length of the CDR3 is 16 residues. For the CDR3, the DNA is TGTGCCAGTAGTAGACTCTCTAGCGGGAGCGCAGATACGCAGTATTTT. Its protein product is CASSRLSSGSADTQYF.

Notes on this clone: Other nucleotide sequences in the sample specify the same CDR3. This chain joins TRBV5-1 and TRBJ1-5; possibly TRBD1 for D (5 bases). Germline CDR1 is SGHRS and CDR2 is YFSETQ. V was shortened by 2 bases and J by 7 bases, with 13 bases between the two germline ends. The CDR3 runs 14 residues. In DNA, the CDR3 is TGCGCCAGCAGCTTAGGAGGGGACGGACAGCCCCAGCATTTT. Its protein is CASSLGGDGQPQHF.

The V gene is TRBV5-1, the J gene TRBJ2-5; D unclear. CDR3 length equals 13 residues. V shed 4 bases and J shed 6 bases, with 13 bases lying between them. Germline values: CDR1 SGHRS, CDR2 YFSETQ. The CDR3 protein is CASSPEKGKTQYF. CDR3 DNA sequence: TGCGCCAGCAGCCCCGAAAAGGGAAAGACCCAGTACTTC.

The chain's CDR3 is CASSPGQGMETQYF. The CDR3 DNA reads as TGCGCCAGCAGCCCTGGTCAGGGGATGGAGACCCAGTACTTC. This chain connects TRBV5-1 to TRBJ2-5; possibly TRBD1 for D (6 bases). Germline-derived CDR1 and CDR2 are SGHRS and YFSETQ. The CDR3 extends over 14 amino acids. V dropped 4 bases and J dropped 5 bases, with 15 bases sitting between them.

The chain uses TRBV5-4 and TRBJ2-5; TRBD2 matches at 7 bases. Per the germline V gene, CDR1 is SGHNT and CDR2 is YYREEE (reference sequence). V lost 1 base, J lost 4 bases, and 13 bases stayed unmatched. The CDR3 is made up of 17 amino acids. CDR3 DNA sequence: TGTGCCAGCAGCTTGATGCGGGAGAGTCGATTGGGAGAGACCCAGTACTTC. Translation gives CASSLMRESRLGETQYF.

This rearrangement joins TRBV30 to TRBJ2-2; D may match TRBD1 or TRBD2 (5 bases each). In germline, CDR1 is GTSNPN, CDR2 SVGIG (reference sequence). Trimming left V 8 bases short and J 4 bases short, with 11 bases between. This CDR3 is built from 12 residues. The CDR3 is CARDRSTGELFF. Written as DNA, the CDR3 is TGTGCCAGGGACCGGAGCACCGGGGAGCTGTTTTTT.

The V call is TRBV7-2, the J call TRBJ2-5, with TRBD2 identical over 15 bases. There are 16 residues in the CDR3. The J segment lost 4 bases and the V segment lost 4 bases, leaving 4 bases of the junction unmatched. Per germline, CDR1 SGHTA and CDR2 FQGNSA. The CDR3 DNA follows: TGTGCCAGCAGCTCCGGACTAGCGGGAGGGGGAGAGACCCAGTACTTC. It encodes CASSSGLAGGGETQYF.

To note about this clone: Different DNA sequences within this sample yield the same CDR3. The chain has TRBV18 and TRBJ2-5; weak D call: TRBD2 (5 bases). Trimming left V 3 bases short and J 5 bases short, with 10 bases between. The V gene's germline CDR1 is KGHSH and CDR2 LQKENI. CDR3 length: 13 amino acids. The CDR3: CASSPGLGETQYF. The CDR3 DNA reads TGTGCCAGCTCACCCGGACTCGGGGAGACCCAGTACTTC.

The V gene is TRBV4-1, the J gene TRBJ2-7; possibly TRBD1 for D (6 bases). Per germline, CDR1 MGHRA and CDR2 YSYEKL. This CDR3 region has 16 residues. V was trimmed by 1 base and J by 3 bases, leaving 16 bases between them. The CDR3 DNA reads TGCGCCAGCAGCCAAGTGTGGAAATACAGGGTCTACGAGCAGTACTTC. Translation: CASSQVWKYRVYEQYF.

The V and J genes are TRBV5-1 and TRBJ2-3; 9 bases fit TRBD1. Losses at the gene ends were 4 bases for V and 4 bases for J; bases not matched to a gene: 7. This CDR3 contains 15 residues. Germline V gives CDR1 SGHRS, CDR2 YFSETQ. The CDR3 DNA reads TGCGCCAGCAGCCCGGGGGACAGGGATGCAGATACGCAGTATTTT. Residues: CASSPGDRDADTQYF.

Comments on this clone: This may arise from a read error, as a much more abundant clone is one base away. V and J are TRBV27 and TRBJ1-2; D is undetermined. The CDR3 has 13 residues. Germline V gives CDR1 MNHEY, CDR2 SMNVEV (reference sequence). V lost 6 bases and J 4 bases, leaving 12 bases between the germline ends. The CDR3 sequence is CASRERVTYGYTF. DNA for the CDR3: TGTGCCAGCAGGGAGAGGGTGACCTATGGCTACACCTTC.

J is TRBJ1-4 and V is TRBV28; unclear D gene. Germline assignment: CDR1 MDHEN and CDR2 SYDVKM. The V end lost 3 bases, the J end lost 7 bases, and 9 bases lay between the germline ends. CDR3 size: 13 residues. CDR3 loop: CASSFVYGEKLFF. CDR3 nucleotide sequence: TGTGCCAGCAGTTTCGTGTACGGTGAAAAACTGTTTTTT.

The J gene is TRBJ2-1, the V gene TRBV5-5; a weak D match, TRBD1 (6 bases). Between the trimmed V and J ends, which lost 4 bases and 7 bases, there was a span of 12 bases. This CDR3 is 13 amino acids long. Germline V gene lookup returns CDR1 SGHKS and CDR2 YYEKEE (reference sequence). CDR3 in amino acids: CASSSTGRNEQFF. In DNA, the CDR3 is TGTGCCAGCAGCAGTACAGGGCGGAATGAGCAGTTCTTC.

The CDR3 sequence is CASSQIVFRSGNAGELFF. The CDR3 DNA reads TGTGCCAGCAGCCAGATTGTCTTCCGGTCTGGCAACGCCGGGGAGCTGTTTTTT. The V call is TRBV14, the J call TRBJ2-2; D is unresolved. This CDR3 region has 18 residues. Trimming shortened V by 3 bases and J by 6 bases, and 23 bases separated the two germline ends. Germline V lookup: CDR1 SGHDN, CDR2 FVKESK.

The chain joins TRBV29-1 to TRBJ2-4; 7 nucleotides match TRBD1. Looked up from germline, CDR1 is SQVTM and CDR2 is ANQGSEA. J gave up 0 bases and V 4 bases, and 6 bases lay outside the gene matches. The CDR3 is 15 residues long. Here the CDR3 DNA reads TGCAGCGTTGCACGGGACAGAATAGCCAAAAACATTCAGTACTTC. Protein product: CSVARDRIAKNIQYF.